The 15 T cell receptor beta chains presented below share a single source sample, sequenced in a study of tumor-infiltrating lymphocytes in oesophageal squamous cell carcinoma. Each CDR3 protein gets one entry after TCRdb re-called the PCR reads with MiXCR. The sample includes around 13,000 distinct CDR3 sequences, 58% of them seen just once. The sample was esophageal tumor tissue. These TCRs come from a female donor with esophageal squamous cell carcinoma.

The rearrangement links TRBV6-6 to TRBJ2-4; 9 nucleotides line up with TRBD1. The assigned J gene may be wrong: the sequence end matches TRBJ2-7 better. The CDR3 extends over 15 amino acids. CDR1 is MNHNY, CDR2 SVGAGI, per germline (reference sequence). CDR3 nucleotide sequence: TGTGCCAGCAGACGGACAGGGGCGACGGCCTACGAGCAGTACTTC. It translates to CASRRTGATAYEQYF.

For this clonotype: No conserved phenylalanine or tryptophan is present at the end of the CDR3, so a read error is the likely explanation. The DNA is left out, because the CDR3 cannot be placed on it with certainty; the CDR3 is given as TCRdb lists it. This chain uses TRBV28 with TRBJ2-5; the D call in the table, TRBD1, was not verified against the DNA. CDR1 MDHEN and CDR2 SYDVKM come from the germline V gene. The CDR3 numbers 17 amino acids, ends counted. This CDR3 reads CASSSLLGPQNEQFFGA.

The CDR3 DNA sequence: TGTGCCAGCAGCTCCCCCCGGCGGGGGGTATCCTACAATGAGCAGTTCTTC. This gives the protein CASSSPRRGVSYNEQFF. The chain links TRBV7-6 to TRBJ2-1; 8 positions match TRBD2. Germline V gene lookup returns CDR1 SGHVS and CDR2 FNYEAQ. Trimming took 4 bases from V and 1 from J; bases not matched to a gene: 9. The CDR3 sequence is 17 residues long.

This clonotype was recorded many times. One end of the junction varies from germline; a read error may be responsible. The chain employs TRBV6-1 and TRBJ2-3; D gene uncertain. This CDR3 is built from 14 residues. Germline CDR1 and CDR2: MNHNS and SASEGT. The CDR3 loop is CASTEAVFADTQYF. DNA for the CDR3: TGTGCCAGCACTGAAGCCGTTTTTGCAGATACGCAGTATTTT.

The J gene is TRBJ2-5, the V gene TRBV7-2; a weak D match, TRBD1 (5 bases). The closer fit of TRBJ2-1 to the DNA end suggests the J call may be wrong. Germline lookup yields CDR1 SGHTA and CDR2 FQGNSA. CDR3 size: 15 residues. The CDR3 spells CASSLDSPPRGEQFF. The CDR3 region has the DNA TGTGCCAGCAGCTTAGACTCCCCGCCAAGGGGTGAGCAGTTCTTC.

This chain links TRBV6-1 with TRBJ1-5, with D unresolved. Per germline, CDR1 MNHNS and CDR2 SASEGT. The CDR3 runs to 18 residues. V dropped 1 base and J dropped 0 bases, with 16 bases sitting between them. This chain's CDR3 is CASSEGIRVPYSNQPQHF. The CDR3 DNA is TGTGCCAGCAGTGAAGGTATAAGGGTCCCCTATAGCAATCAGCCCCAGCATTTT.

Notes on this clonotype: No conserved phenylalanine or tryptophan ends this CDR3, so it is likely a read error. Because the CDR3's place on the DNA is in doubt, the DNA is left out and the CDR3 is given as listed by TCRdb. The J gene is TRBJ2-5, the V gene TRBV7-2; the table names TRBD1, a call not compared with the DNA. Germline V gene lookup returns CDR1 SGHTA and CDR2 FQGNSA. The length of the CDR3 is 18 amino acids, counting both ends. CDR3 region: CASSLRIQGTNTEAFFGN.

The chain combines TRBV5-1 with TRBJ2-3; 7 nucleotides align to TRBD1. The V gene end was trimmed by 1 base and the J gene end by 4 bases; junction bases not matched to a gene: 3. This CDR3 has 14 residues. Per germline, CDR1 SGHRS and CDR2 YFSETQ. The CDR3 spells CASSLNRGPDTQYF. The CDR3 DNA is TGCGCCAGCAGCTTGAATAGGGGGCCAGATACGCAGTATTTT.

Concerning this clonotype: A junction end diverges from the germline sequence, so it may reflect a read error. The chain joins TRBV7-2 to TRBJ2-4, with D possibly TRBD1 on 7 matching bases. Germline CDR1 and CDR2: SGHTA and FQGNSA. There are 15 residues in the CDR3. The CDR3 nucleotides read TGTGCCAGCAGCTTACAGCAGGGGGGCTGGTCACCCCTCCACTTC. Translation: CASSLQQGGWSPLHF.

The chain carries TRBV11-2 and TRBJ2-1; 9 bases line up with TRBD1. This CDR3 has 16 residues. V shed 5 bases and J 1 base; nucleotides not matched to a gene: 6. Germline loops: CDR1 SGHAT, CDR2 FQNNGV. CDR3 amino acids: CASSLTTGGSYNEQFF. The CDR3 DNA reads TGTGCCAGCAGCCTAACGACAGGGGGATCCTACAATGAGCAGTTCTTC.

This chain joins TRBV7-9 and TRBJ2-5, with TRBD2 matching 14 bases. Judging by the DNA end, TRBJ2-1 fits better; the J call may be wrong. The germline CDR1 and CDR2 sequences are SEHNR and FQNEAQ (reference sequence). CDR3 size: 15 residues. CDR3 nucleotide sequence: TGTGCCAGCAGTTTGGGACTAGCGGGAGTTAATGAGCAGTTCTTC. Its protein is CASSLGLAGVNEQFF.

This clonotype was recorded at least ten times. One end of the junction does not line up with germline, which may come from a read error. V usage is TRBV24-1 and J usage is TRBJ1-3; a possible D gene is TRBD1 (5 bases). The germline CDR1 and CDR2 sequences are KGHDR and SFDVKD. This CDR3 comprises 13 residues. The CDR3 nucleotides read TGTGCCACCAGTGATGGGACTAGCGGGTCACGGAATTTT. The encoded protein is CATSDGTSGSRNF.

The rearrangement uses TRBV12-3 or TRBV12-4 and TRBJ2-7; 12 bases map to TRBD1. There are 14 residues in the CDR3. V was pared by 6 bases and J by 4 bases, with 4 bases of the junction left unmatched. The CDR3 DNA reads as TGTGCCAGCAGAGGGACAGGGGGCGCGTACGAGCAGTACTTC. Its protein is CASRGTGGAYEQYF.

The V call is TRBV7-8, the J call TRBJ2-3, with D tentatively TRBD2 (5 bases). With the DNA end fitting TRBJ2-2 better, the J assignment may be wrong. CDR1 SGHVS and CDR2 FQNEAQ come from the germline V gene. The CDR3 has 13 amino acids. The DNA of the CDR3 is TGTGCCAGCAGCTATAGGGAGTCCGGGGAGCTGTTTTTT. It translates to CASSYRESGELFF.

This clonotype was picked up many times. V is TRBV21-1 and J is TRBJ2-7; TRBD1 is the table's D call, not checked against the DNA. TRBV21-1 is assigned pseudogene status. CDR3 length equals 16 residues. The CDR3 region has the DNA TGTGCCAGCACCTCAAATCCCGGGACAGGGGGCTACGAGCAGTACTTC. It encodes CASTSNPGTGGYEQYF.